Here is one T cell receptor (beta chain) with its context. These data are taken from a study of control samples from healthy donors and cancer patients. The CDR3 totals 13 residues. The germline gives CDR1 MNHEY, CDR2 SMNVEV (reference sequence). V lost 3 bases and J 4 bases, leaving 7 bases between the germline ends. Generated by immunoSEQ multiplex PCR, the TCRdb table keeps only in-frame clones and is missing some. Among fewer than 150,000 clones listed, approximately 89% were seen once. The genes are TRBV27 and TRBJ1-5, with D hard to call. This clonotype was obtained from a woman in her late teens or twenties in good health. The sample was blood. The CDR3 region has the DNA TGTGCCAGCAGTTTGGAGGAAAATCAGCCCCAGCATTTT. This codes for CASSLEENQPQHF.